The rows below give T cell receptor beta chains drawn from one sample of a study of blood T cell repertoires in COVID-19. Using immunoSEQ multiplex PCR, the repertoire was profiled, and TCRdb retains in-frame clones only, with some absent. The sample comprises some 300,000 clones, about nine tenths of which are singletons, and 6% to 8% rests with the top ten. The sample consisted of peripheral blood. These receptors all come from a woman aged 50 to 60 with COVID-19, enrolled during active disease. Each CDR3 is given with its conserved first and last residue. Each record gives: clone size, J gene, D gene, V gene, CDR3 protein, CDR3 DNA. The D gene is left open where the match is weak. A clone size is listed for some rows: how often the clone was seen (once, few, many), or a class if it is expanded.

clone size: .; J gene: TRBJ1-1; D gene: .; V gene: TRBV7-2; CDR3 protein: CASRETGVNTEAFF; CDR3 DNA: TGTGCCAGCAGGGAGACAGGTGTGAACACTGAAGCTTTCTTT
clone size: .; J gene: TRBJ2-1; D gene: .; V gene: TRBV10-3; CDR3 protein: CAISEFEFF; CDR3 DNA: TGTGCCATCAGTGAGTTCGAGTTCTTC
clone size: .; J gene: TRBJ1-4; D gene: .; V gene: TRBV30; CDR3 protein: CAWTKTQGRQEKLFF; CDR3 DNA: TGTGCCTGGACGAAGACACAGGGCCGACAAGAAAAACTGTTTTTT
clone size: .; J gene: TRBJ2-3; D gene: .; V gene: TRBV12-3/TRBV12-4; CDR3 protein: CASRPSSTDTQYF; CDR3 DNA: TGTGCCAGCAGGCCGAGTAGCACAGATACGCAGTATTTT
clone size: .; J gene: TRBJ2-2; D gene: .; V gene: TRBV21-1; CDR3 protein: CASSKGRGDTGELFF; CDR3 DNA: TGTGCCAGCAGCAAAGGGAGGGGCGACACCGGGGAGCTGTTTTTT
clone size: .; J gene: TRBJ2-3; D gene: TRBD2; V gene: TRBV5-1; CDR3 protein: CASSRFGTSDSTDTQYF; CDR3 DNA: TGCGCCAGCAGCCGGTTTGGGACTAGCGATAGCACAGATACGCAGTATTTT
clone size: .; J gene: TRBJ2-2; D gene: TRBD2; V gene: TRBV7-6; CDR3 protein: CASSQGLAGNTGELFF; CDR3 DNA: TGTGCCAGCAGCCAAGGACTAGCGGGTAACACCGGGGAGCTGTTTTTT
clone size: .; J gene: TRBJ2-3; D gene: .; V gene: TRBV24-1; CDR3 protein: CATSDRGLYTDTQYF; CDR3 DNA: TGTGCCACCAGTGACCGGGGACTGTACACAGATACGCAGTATTTT
clone size: many; J gene: TRBJ1-4; D gene: .; V gene: TRBV18; CDR3 protein: CASSRGSNGGEKLFF; CDR3 DNA: TGTGCCAGCTCGCGAGGGTCCAACGGCGGGGAAAAACTGTTTTTT
clone size: .; J gene: TRBJ2-5; D gene: .; V gene: TRBV5-1; CDR3 protein: CASSLFGGPETQYF; CDR3 DNA: TGCGCCAGCAGCTTGTTCGGGGGGCCGGAGACCCAGTACTTC
clone size: .; J gene: TRBJ2-7; D gene: TRBD2; V gene: TRBV6-5; CDR3 protein: CASKRQRDSYEQYF; CDR3 DNA: TGTGCCAGCAAAAGACAGCGGGACTCCTACGAGCAGTACTTC
clone size: .; J gene: TRBJ1-3; D gene: .; V gene: TRBV30; CDR3 protein: CAWSVLGIGGNTIYF; CDR3 DNA: TGTGCCTGGAGTGTACTCGGGATAGGTGGAAACACCATATATTTT
clone size: .; J gene: TRBJ2-7; D gene: TRBD2; V gene: TRBV5-4; CDR3 protein: CASSLRGGTYEQYF; CDR3 DNA: TGTGCCAGCAGCTTGCGGGGGGGAACCTACGAGCAGTACTTC
clone size: .; J gene: TRBJ1-2; D gene: .; V gene: TRBV7-2; CDR3 protein: CASTRSGAGDGYTF; CDR3 DNA: TGTGCCAGCACCAGGTCCGGGGCAGGGGATGGCTACACCTTC
clone size: .; J gene: TRBJ1-4; D gene: TRBD1; V gene: TRBV11-2; CDR3 protein: CASSARQGAYEKLFF; CDR3 DNA: TGTGCCAGCAGCGCACGTCAGGGGGCTTATGAAAAACTGTTTTTT
clone size: .; J gene: TRBJ2-1; D gene: TRBD2; V gene: TRBV6-1; CDR3 protein: CASSEGLATSANEQFF; CDR3 DNA: TGTGCCAGCAGTGAAGGATTAGCGACTAGCGCCAATGAGCAGTTCTTC
clone size: few; J gene: TRBJ2-5; D gene: .; V gene: TRBV18; CDR3 protein: CASSPPDGRETQYF; CDR3 DNA: TGTGCCAGCTCACCCCCAGATGGGAGGGAGACCCAGTACTTC
clone size: once; J gene: TRBJ2-5; D gene: TRBD1; V gene: TRBV5-1; CDR3 protein: CASSPQDRGTSIGTQYF; CDR3 DNA: TGCGCCAGCAGCCCCCAGGACAGGGGCACCTCCATCGGGACCCAGTACTTC
clone size: .; J gene: TRBJ2-7; D gene: .; V gene: TRBV10-3; CDR3 protein: CAINPGTSYEQYF; CDR3 DNA: TGTGCCATCAACCCCGGGACTTCCTACGAGCAGTACTTC
clone size: .; J gene: TRBJ1-2; D gene: .; V gene: TRBV30; CDR3 protein: CAWTAGPGGYTF; CDR3 DNA: TGTGCCTGGACGGCGGGGCCGGGTGGCTACACCTTC